This T cell receptor (beta chain) was identified during a study of blood T cell repertoires in COVID-19. Original processing notes: Estimates of nucleated cell counts were drawn from the amplification of reference gene primers. TCRdb keeps only in-frame clones here, not all; method: immunoSEQ multiplex PCR. Clone size and the V and J calls come from that table; the DNA yielded D and trimming. The data hold some 130,000 clones, with about 87% observed a single time. Germline V gene lookup returns CDR1 SGDLS and CDR2 YYNGEE. The CDR3 is made up of 16 amino acids. With V trimmed by 2 bases and J by 4 bases, 8 bases remained unmatched.

This clonotype was obtained from a man aged 50 to 59 with active COVID-19. The rearrangement links TRBV9 to TRBJ1-2; TRBD1 matches 10 bases. Sequencing used peripheral blood. The CDR3: CASSVGQGTLGYGYTF. In DNA form, the CDR3 reads TGTGCCAGCAGCGTGGGACAGGGGACCCTCGGCTATGGCTACACCTTC.